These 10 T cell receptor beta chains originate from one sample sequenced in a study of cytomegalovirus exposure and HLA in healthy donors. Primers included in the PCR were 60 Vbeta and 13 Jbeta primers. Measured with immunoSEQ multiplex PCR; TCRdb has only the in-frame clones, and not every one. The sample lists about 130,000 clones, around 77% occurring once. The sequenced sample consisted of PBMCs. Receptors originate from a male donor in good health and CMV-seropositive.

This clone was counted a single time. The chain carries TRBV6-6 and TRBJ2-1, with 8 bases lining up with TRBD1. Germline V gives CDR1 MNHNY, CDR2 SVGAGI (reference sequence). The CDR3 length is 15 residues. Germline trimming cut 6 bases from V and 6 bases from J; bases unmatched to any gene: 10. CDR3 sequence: CASRPDRGRGNEQFF. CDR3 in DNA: TGTGCCAGCAGACCCGACAGGGGCCGGGGCAATGAGCAGTTCTTC.

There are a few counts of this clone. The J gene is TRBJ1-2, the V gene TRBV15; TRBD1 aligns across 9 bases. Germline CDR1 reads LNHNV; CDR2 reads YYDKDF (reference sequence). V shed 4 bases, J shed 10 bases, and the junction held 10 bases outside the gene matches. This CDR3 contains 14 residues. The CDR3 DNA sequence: TGTGCCACCAGCACAGCGTCCGGGACAGGGACCTACACCTTC. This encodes CATSTASGTGTYTF. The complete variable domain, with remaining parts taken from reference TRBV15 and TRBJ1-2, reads DAMVIQNPRYQVTQFGKPVTLSCSQTLNHNVMYWYQQKSSQAPKLLFHYYDKDFNNEADTPDNFQSRRPNTSFCFLDIRSPGLGDTAMYLCATSTASGTGTYTFGSGTRLTVV.

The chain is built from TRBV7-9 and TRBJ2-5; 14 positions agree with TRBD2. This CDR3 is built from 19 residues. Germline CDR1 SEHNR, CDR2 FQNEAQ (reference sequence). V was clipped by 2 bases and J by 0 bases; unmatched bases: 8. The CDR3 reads CASSLRTRLAGGYQETQYF. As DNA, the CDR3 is TGTGCCAGCAGCTTAAGGACTCGACTAGCGGGGGGGTACCAAGAGACCCAGTACTTC.

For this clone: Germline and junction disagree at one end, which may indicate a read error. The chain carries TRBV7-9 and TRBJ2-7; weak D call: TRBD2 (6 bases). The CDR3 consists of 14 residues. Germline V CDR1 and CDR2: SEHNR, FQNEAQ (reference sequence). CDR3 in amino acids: CSSSFGRPPYEQYF. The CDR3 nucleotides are TGTTCCAGCAGCTTTGGGAGGCCCCCCTACGAGCAGTACTTC.

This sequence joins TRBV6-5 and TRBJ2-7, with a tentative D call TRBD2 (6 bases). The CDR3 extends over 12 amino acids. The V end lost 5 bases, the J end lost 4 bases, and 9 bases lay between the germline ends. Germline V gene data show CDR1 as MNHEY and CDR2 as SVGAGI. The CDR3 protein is CASSTGGYEQYF. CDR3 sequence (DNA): TGTGCCAGCAGTACAGGAGGGTACGAGCAGTACTTC.

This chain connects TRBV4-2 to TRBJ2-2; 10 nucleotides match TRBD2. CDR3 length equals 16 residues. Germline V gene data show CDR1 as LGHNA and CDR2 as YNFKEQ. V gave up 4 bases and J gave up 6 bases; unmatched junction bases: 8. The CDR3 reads CASSPPTSGMAGELFF. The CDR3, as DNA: TGTGCCAGCAGCCCGCCTACTAGCGGGATGGCCGGGGAGCTGTTTTTT.

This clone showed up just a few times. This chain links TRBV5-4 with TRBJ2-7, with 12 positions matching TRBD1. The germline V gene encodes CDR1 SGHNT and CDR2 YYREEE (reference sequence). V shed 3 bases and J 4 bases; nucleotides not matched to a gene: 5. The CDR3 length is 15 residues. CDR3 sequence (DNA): TGTGCCAGCAGCTCGGGACAGGGGGCCTCTTACGAGCAGTACTTC. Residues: CASSSGQGASYEQYF.

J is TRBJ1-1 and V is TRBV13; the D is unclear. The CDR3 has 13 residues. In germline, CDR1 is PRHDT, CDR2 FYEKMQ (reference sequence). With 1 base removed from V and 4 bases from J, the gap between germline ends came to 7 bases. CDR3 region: CASSLARVTEAFF. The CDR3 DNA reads TGTGCCAGCAGCTTAGCCCGGGTCACTGAAGCTTTCTTT. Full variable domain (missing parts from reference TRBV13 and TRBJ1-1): AAGVIQSPRHLIKEKRETATLKCYPIPRHDTVYWYQQGPGQDPQFLISFYEKMQSDKGSIPDRFSAQQFSDYHSELNMSSLELGDSALYFCASSLARVTEAFFGQGTRLTVV.

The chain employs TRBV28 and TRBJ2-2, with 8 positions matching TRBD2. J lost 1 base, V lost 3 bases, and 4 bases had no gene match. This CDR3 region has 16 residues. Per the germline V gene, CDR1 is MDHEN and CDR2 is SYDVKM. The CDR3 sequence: CASSFLSGGNTGELFF. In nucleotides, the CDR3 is TGTGCCAGCAGTTTTCTCAGCGGGGGGAACACCGGGGAGCTGTTTTTT. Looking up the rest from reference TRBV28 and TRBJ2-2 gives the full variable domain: DVKVTQSSRYLVKRTGEKVFLECVQDMDHENMFWYRQDPGLGLRLIYFSYDVKMKEKGDIPEGYSVSREKKERFSLILESASTNQTSMYLCASSFLSGGNTGELFFGEGSRLTVL.

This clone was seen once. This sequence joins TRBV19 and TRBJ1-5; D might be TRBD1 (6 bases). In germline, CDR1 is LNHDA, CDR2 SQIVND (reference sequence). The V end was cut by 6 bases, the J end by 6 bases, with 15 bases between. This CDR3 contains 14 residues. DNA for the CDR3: TGTGCCAGTAGGCAACAGGGTAGTACTCAGCCCCAGCATTTT. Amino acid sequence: CASRQQGSTQPQHF.